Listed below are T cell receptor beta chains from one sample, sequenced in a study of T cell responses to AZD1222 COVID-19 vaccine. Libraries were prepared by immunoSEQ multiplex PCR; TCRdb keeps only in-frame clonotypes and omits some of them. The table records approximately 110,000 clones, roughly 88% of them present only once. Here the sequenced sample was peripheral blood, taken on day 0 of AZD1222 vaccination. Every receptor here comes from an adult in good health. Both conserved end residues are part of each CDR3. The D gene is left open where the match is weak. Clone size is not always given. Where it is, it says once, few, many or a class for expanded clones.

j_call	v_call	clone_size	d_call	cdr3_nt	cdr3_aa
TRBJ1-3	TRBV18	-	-	TGTGCCAGCTCACCTTCAGGGACTGGAAACACCATATATTTT	CASSPSGTGNTIYF
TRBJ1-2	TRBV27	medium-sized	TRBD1	TGTGCCAGCAGTTTATCAGGCGTTGCGGCGTCACCAAAAGACAGGGGCTATGGCTACACCTTC	CASSLSGVAASPKDRGYGYTF
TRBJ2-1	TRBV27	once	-	TGTGCCAGCAGTCTAGAAGGACAGAGTCGCTACAATGAGCAGTTCTTC	CASSLEGQSRYNEQFF
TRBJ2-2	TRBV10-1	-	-	TGCGCCAGCAGTCACTCTAGAGGTGGGGACACCGGGGAGCTGTTTTTT	CASSHSRGGDTGELFF
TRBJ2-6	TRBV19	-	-	TGTGCCAGTAGTATGGAAACACGGTACTCTGGGGCCAACGTCCTGACTTTC	CASSMETRYSGANVLTF
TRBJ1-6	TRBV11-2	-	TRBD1	TGTGCCAGCAGCCCACAGGGGTACAATTCACCCCTCCACTTT	CASSPQGYNSPLHF
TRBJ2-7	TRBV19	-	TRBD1	TGTGCCACCTCCCCGACAGGGGGAATCTACGAGCAGTACTTC	CATSPTGGIYEQYF
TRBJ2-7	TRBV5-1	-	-	TGCGCCAGCAGCTCGCCCGACAGATCCCTACGAAAGGAGCAGTACTTC	CASSSPDRSLRKEQYF
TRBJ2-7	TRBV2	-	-	TGTGCCAGCAGTGATTGGGGGGACGAGCAGTACTTC	CASSDWGDEQYF
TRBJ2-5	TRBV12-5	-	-	TGTGCTAGTGGTTTGACGACAGGCGAGACCCAGTACTTC	CASGLTTGETQYF
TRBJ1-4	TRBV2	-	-	TGTGCCAGCAGCGGACAAGAAAAACTGTTTTTT	CASSGQEKLFF
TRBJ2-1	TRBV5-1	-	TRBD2	TGCGCCAGCAGCTGGGTGGGACTAGGCCCGGATGAGCAGTTCTTC	CASSWVGLGPDEQFF
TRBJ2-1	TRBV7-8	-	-	TGTGCCAGCAGCTTACCGGGGCAGGGGTTACACAATGAGCAGTTCTTC	CASSLPGQGLHNEQFF
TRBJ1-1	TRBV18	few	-	TGTGCCAGCTCTCAACAGGGAAACACTGAAGCTTTCTTT	CASSQQGNTEAFF
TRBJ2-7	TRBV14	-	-	TGTGCCAGCAGCCAAGATTTCGGCAGTACCTACGAGCAGTACTTC	CASSQDFGSTYEQYF
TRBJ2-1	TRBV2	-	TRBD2	TGTGCCAGTGCCGGGACTAGTTTTTTCAAAGAGCAGTTCTTC	CASAGTSFFKEQFF
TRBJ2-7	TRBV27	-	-	TGTGCCAGCAGTTTAGCGGGGCAGCAGTACTTC	CASSLAGQQYF
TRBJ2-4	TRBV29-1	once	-	TGCAGCGTACAAGGGCTCCCACAGGTAGCCAAAAACATTCAGTACTTC	CSVQGLPQVAKNIQYF
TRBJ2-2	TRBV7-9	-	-	TGTGCCACCCGCCGTGGAGGGGCGGGCACCGGGGAGCTGTTTTTT	CATRRGGAGTGELFF